This T cell receptor (beta chain) was recovered during a study of T cell responses to AZD1222 COVID-19 vaccine. The CDR3 is 14 amino acids. Germline trimming cut 5 bases from V and 4 bases from J; bases unmatched to any gene: 4. In germline, CDR1 is MNHEY, CDR2 SMNVEV (reference sequence). The protocol was immunoSEQ multiplex PCR, while the TCRdb copy is restricted to in-frame clones and leaves out a portion. The sample yields tens of thousands of clones, roughly nine tenths seen once. The sample was peripheral blood, taken 28 days after the second AZD1222 dose. The chain has TRBV27 and TRBJ1-5; TRBD1 matches 8 bases. This sequence originates from an adult who received the AZD1222 COVID-19 vaccine. DNA of the CDR3: TGTGCCAGCAGTCCAGGGGGCCCAAATCAGCCCCAGCATTTT. Protein product: CASSPGGPNQPQHF.